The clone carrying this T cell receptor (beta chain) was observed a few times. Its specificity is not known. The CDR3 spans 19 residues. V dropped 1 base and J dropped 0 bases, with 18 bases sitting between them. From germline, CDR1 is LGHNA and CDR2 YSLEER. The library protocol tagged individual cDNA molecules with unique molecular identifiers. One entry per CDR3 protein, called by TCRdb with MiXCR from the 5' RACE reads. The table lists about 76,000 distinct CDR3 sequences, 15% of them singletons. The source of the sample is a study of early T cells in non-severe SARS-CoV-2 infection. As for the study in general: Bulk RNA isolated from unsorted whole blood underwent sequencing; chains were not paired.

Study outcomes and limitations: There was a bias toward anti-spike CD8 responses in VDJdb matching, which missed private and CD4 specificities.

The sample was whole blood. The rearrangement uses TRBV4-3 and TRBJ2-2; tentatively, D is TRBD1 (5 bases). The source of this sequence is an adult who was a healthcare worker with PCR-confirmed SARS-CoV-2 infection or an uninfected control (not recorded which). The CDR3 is CASSQATLVGHPNTGELFF. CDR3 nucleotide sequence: TGCGCCAGCAGCCAAGCTACCTTGGTAGGACACCCGAACACCGGGGAGCTGTTTTTT.